This record concerns one T cell receptor (beta chain) sequence. The entry originates in a study of CD8 T cells in Susac syndrome. The CDR3 covers 15 residues. V lost 3 bases to trimming and J lost 0 bases; unmatched junction nucleotides: 7. Germline-derived CDR1 and CDR2 are DFQATT and SNEGSKA (reference sequence). Sequencing targeted TCR beta in blood CD8+ and CD4+ T cells. Healthy donors matched for age and sex were used as controls. It was negative isolation that provided the CD8+ and CD4+ T cells, whereas TEMRA cells were enriched by FACS. Reverse transcription used about 0.5 to 1 ug RNA and random hexamers. Amplification of TCR beta CDR3 by immunoSEQ multiplex PCR spanned 54 Vbeta and 13 Jbeta. Via MiXCR, TCRdb re-called the immunoSEQ multiplex PCR reads, giving one row per CDR3 protein. The table records about 120,000 distinct CDR3 sequences, about 90% of them present only once.

The sample was CD8+ T cells from PBMCs. This chain connects TRBV20-1 to TRBJ1-1, with TRBD1 identical over 7 bases. The sequence was obtained from a human donor in good health. CDR3 DNA sequence: TGCAGTGCTAGTTCCCCGGGACAGTTGAACACTGAAGCTTTCTTT. It specifies CSASSPGQLNTEAFF.